The 26 T cell receptor beta chains below were found in one sample sequenced in a study of identifying expanded T cells in peripheral blood. The protocol was immunoSEQ multiplex PCR, while the TCRdb copy is restricted to in-frame clones and leaves out a portion. The table lists 80,000 to 95,000 clones, about nine tenths of them singletons. The sample was blood. Receptors were obtained from a person aged 18-70 years in good health.

The chain has TRBV30 and TRBJ2-3, with 10 bases identical to TRBD2. Unmatched junction bases numbered 9, after V lost 3 bases and J lost 3 bases. The length of the CDR3 is 16 residues. Germline V lookup: CDR1 GTSNPN, CDR2 SVGIG (reference sequence). In DNA form, the CDR3 reads TGTGCCTGGAGGTCGTGGGCTAGCGGGGGTACAGATACGCAGTATTTT. Residues: CAWRSWASGGTDTQYF.

Only a few counts were recorded for this clone. The chain has TRBV28 and TRBJ1-2; 8 bases fit TRBD1. The V and J ends lost 5 bases and 0 bases, in that order; junction bases with no gene match: 5. This CDR3 is 15 amino acids long. Per the germline V gene, CDR1 is MDHEN and CDR2 is SYDVKM. The CDR3 sequence is CASSRGQGTNYGYTF. CDR3 coding DNA: TGTGCCAGCAGTCGAGGACAGGGTACTAACTATGGCTACACCTTC.

This chain links TRBV6-5 with TRBJ1-2; D is unresolved. Germline V lookup: CDR1 MNHEY, CDR2 SVGAGI. This CDR3 is 13 amino acids long. The ends were cut back, 3 bases at V and 7 bases at J, with 12 bases in the middle. CDR3 nucleotides: TGTGCCAGCAGTTATGGCAGGCAGAGTGGCTACACCTTC. This encodes CASSYGRQSGYTF.

The chain uses TRBV6-5 and TRBJ1-1; D unclear. From germline, CDR1 is MNHEY and CDR2 SVGAGI. Trimming shortened V by 4 bases and J by 6 bases, and 9 bases separated the two germline ends. This CDR3 has 12 residues. CDR3 sequence (DNA): TGTGCCAGCAGTTCCCTCATGCCTGAAGCTTTCTTT. The encoded protein is CASSSLMPEAFF.

The V call is TRBV6-6, the J call TRBJ2-1; D may be TRBD1 (5 bases). The germline gives CDR1 MNHNY, CDR2 SVGAGI (reference sequence). The V gene lost 6 bases and the J gene lost 4 bases, with 10 bases spanning the gap. This CDR3 region has 13 residues. CDR3 bases: TGTGCCAGCAGCAGGGCAGGGTACAATGAGCAGTTCTTC. The encoded protein is CASSRAGYNEQFF.

The genes are TRBV30 and TRBJ1-1; D is unclear. CDR1 is GTSNPN, CDR2 SVGIG, per germline (reference sequence). V lost 0 bases, J lost 0 bases, and 5 bases lay in between. This CDR3 comprises 13 residues. The CDR3 loop is CAWSVGLNTEAFF. CDR3 nucleotide sequence: TGTGCCTGGAGTGTGGGTCTGAACACTGAAGCTTTCTTT.

This rearrangement joins TRBV9 to TRBJ1-3; possible D gene TRBD1, 6 bases. Trimming removed 0 bases at V and 4 bases at J, with 17 bases between. CDR3 size: 17 residues. Germline CDR1 and CDR2: SGDLS and YYNGEE. CDR3 loop: CASSVERTGSYGNTIYF. DNA for the CDR3: TGTGCCAGCAGCGTAGAAAGAACAGGGTCATACGGAAACACCATATATTTT.

This clone was observed a few times. This chain joins TRBV5-1 and TRBJ1-4, with a tentative D call TRBD1 (5 bases). Germline lookup yields CDR1 SGHRS and CDR2 YFSETQ. Trimming left V 1 base short and J 8 bases short, with 12 bases between. The CDR3 has 14 residues. The CDR3 DNA reads TGCGCCAGCAGCTTGCAGGGTTACGGGGAAAAACTGTTTTTT. Translated, it gives CASSLQGYGEKLFF. The complete variable domain, with remaining parts taken from reference TRBV5-1 and TRBJ1-4, reads KAGVTQTPRYLIKTRGQQVTLSCSPISGHRSVSWYQQTPGQGLQFLFEYFSETQRNKGNFPGRFSGRQFSNSRSEMNVSTLELGDSALYLCASSLQGYGEKLFFGSGTQLSVL.

This chain links TRBV5-1 with TRBJ2-7; 8 nucleotides align to TRBD1. In germline, CDR1 is SGHRS, CDR2 YFSETQ. The J segment lost 2 bases and the V segment lost 7 bases, leaving 5 bases of the junction unmatched. CDR3 length: 13 residues. The CDR3: CASHRTGTYEQYF. The CDR3 DNA sequence: TGCGCCAGCCACCGGACAGGGACCTACGAGCAGTACTTC.

The genes are TRBV4-2 and TRBJ2-5, with 8 bases lining up with TRBD2. V was pared by 1 base and J by 2 bases, with 9 bases of the junction left unmatched. CDR3 length equals 17 residues. In germline, CDR1 is LGHNA, CDR2 YNFKEQ. CDR3 nucleotide sequence: TGTGCCAGCAGCCAAGCCGGGGGTACGGGGGGGCAAGAGACCCAGTACTTC. This sequence encodes CASSQAGGTGGQETQYF.

The gene calls are TRBV28 and TRBJ2-3; 8 bases are shared with TRBD2. Losses at the gene ends were 5 bases for V and 4 bases for J; bases not matched to a gene: 11. Germline V gives CDR1 MDHEN, CDR2 SYDVKM. CDR3 size: 16 residues. CDR3 region: CASSPEVGRAADTQYF. CDR3 sequence (DNA): TGTGCCAGCAGTCCCGAGGTCGGGAGGGCGGCAGATACGCAGTATTTT.

This clone was detected once. J is TRBJ2-6 and V is TRBV7-3; tentatively, D is TRBD2 (6 bases). The CDR3 contains 18 residues. V lost 5 bases to trimming and J lost 0 bases, with 17 bases between them. CDR1 and CDR2 from the germline V gene are SGHTA and FQGTGA. The DNA of the CDR3 is TGTGCCAGCAGCCCCGGTCCTCGGGGGTTCTCTGGGGCCAACGTCCTGACTTTC. This translates into CASSPGPRGFSGANVLTF.

In DNA form, the CDR3 reads TGTGCCAGCAGCGATCGGGACAAACTGTTTTTT. This sequence encodes CASSDRDKLFF. The chain recombines TRBV7-9 with TRBJ1-4; weak D call: TRBD1 (5 bases). Trimming took 5 bases from V and 11 from J, leaving 9 bases between them. The CDR3 consists of 11 residues. Germline CDR1 is SEHNR and CDR2 is FQNEAQ (reference sequence). Full variable domain (rest looked up from reference TRBV7-9 and TRBJ1-4): DTGVSQNPRHKITKRGQNVTFRCDPISEHNRLYWYRQTLGQGPEFLTYFQNEAQLEKSRLLSDRFSAERPKGSFSTLEIQRTEQGDSAMYLCASSDRDKLFFGSGTQLSVL.

Turning to this clone: This sample includes further DNA sequences coding for the same CDR3. In nucleotides, the CDR3 is TGTGCCAGTAGTATAGGGGGGACTGGGGCCAACGTCCTGACTTTC. It encodes CASSIGGTGANVLTF. This chain joins TRBV19 and TRBJ2-6; D tentatively reads TRBD1 or TRBD2 (5 bases each). This CDR3 is built from 15 residues. Trimming took off 1 base at V and 2 bases at J, with 6 bases between the two ends. The germline CDR1 and CDR2 sequences are LNHDA and SQIVND (reference sequence).

The chain recombines TRBV6-4 with TRBJ2-6, with TRBD2 as a possible D gene (6 bases). CDR3 size: 19 residues. CDR1 is MRHNA, CDR2 SNTAGT, per germline. Trimming took off 0 bases at V and 3 bases at J, with 18 bases between the two ends. CDR3 DNA: TGTGCCAGCAGTGACTCTGGCCAAGGCGGGGCGGATGGGGCCAACGTCCTGACTTTC. Protein sequence: CASSDSGQGGADGANVLTF.

The chain recombines TRBV2 with TRBJ1-5; D unresolved. The germline V gene encodes CDR1 SNHLY and CDR2 FYNNEI. Deletions cut 9 bases from V and 2 bases from J, with 17 bases between. The CDR3 runs to 15 residues. The CDR3 reads CASRSEGVGNQPQHF. Here the CDR3 DNA reads TGTGCCAGTCGATCTGAGGGCGTCGGCAATCAGCCCCAGCATTTT.

The rearrangement uses TRBV28 and TRBJ2-7; no clear D. The V end lost 3 bases, the J end lost 5 bases, and 5 bases lay between the germline ends. The CDR3 runs to 11 residues. Germline CDR1 is MDHEN and CDR2 is SYDVKM. The CDR3 reads CASSFGNEQYF. DNA for the CDR3: TGTGCCAGCAGTTTTGGGAACGAGCAGTACTTC.

This clone was counted between two and nine times. The chain has TRBV19 and TRBJ2-3; the D gene is possibly TRBD2 (5 bases). Trimming stripped 8 bases from V and 9 bases from J, with 15 bases between. The germline gives CDR1 LNHDA, CDR2 SQIVND (reference sequence). The CDR3 is 12 residues long. DNA of the CDR3: TGTGCCAGTCTTGGACTCTCGCGAACGCAGTATTTT. Amino acids: CASLGLSRTQYF.

The rearrangement uses TRBV19 and TRBJ2-4; D is perhaps TRBD1 or TRBD2 (5 bases each). The CDR3 totals 17 residues. Germline V gene data show CDR1 as LNHDA and CDR2 as SQIVND (reference sequence). Between the trimmed V and J ends, which lost 6 bases and 0 bases, there was a span of 18 bases. Written as DNA, the CDR3 is TGTGCCAGTAGAGTCGGGGCTAGCTTAGGAGCCAAAAACATTCAGTACTTC. Amino acids: CASRVGASLGAKNIQYF.

The chain employs TRBV19 and TRBJ1-1; D remains unclear. The V gene lost 3 bases and the J gene lost 3 bases, with 17 bases spanning the gap. The length of the CDR3 is 16 residues. Germline values: CDR1 LNHDA, CDR2 SQIVND (reference sequence). The CDR3 is CASSIGRTVRYTEAFF. For the CDR3, the DNA is TGTGCCAGTAGTATCGGGCGTACGGTCCGGTACACTGAAGCTTTCTTT. Together with reference TRBV19 and TRBJ1-1, the CDR3 gives the full variable domain: DGGITQSPKYLFRKEGQNVTLSCEQNLNHDAMYWYRQDPGQGLRLIYYSQIVNDFQKGDIAEGYSVSREKKESFPLTVTSAQKNPTAFYLCASSIGRTVRYTEAFFGQGTRLTVV.

In this sample, this clone turned up a few times. Other DNA sequences in the same sample also yield this CDR3. V usage is TRBV6-4 and J usage is TRBJ2-2; D perhaps matches TRBD1 (6 bases). Trimming removed 2 bases from V and 4 bases from J, with 8 bases in between. Looked up from germline, CDR1 is MRHNA and CDR2 is SNTAGT. The CDR3 has 14 residues. The CDR3 sequence is CASSDRGSTGELFF. CDR3 in DNA: TGTGCCAGCAGTGACAGGGGGAGCACCGGGGAGCTGTTTTTT.

This chain uses TRBV6-1 with TRBJ2-1, with 14 positions matching TRBD2. V lost 4 bases to trimming and J lost 9 bases; unmatched junction nucleotides: 8. In germline, CDR1 is MNHNS, CDR2 SASEGT. There are 16 residues in the CDR3. The CDR3 nucleotides are TGTGCCAGCAGTGGAGGACTAGCGGGGGGTTGGGGTGAGCAGTTCTTC. It encodes CASSGGLAGGWGEQFF.

This clone was observed once. The CDR3 DNA sequence: TGTGCCTGGAGGTTCCGGTGGAACACCGGGGAGCTGTTTTTT. Translated: CAWRFRWNTGELFF. V is TRBV30 and J is TRBJ2-2; D remains unclear. The ends were cut back, 3 bases at V and 1 base at J, with 9 bases in the middle. This CDR3 is built from 14 residues. Germline V lookup: CDR1 GTSNPN, CDR2 SVGIG (reference sequence).

The chain couples TRBV15 to TRBJ1-3, with 8 bases fitting TRBD1. J was trimmed by 8 bases and V by 1 base; bases with no gene match: 7. The length of the CDR3 is 15 residues. Germline V gives CDR1 LNHNV, CDR2 YYDKDF (reference sequence). CDR3 nucleotides: TGTGCCACCAGCAGAGTGGGGACAGGAGGGGACACCATATATTTT. Translating it yields CATSRVGTGGDTIYF.

The chain employs TRBV2 and TRBJ2-7; D is unclear. Trimming cost V 0 bases and J 4 bases, with 16 bases left between them. The germline CDR1 and CDR2 sequences are SNHLY and FYNNEI. The CDR3 is made up of 16 amino acids. The CDR3 DNA follows: TGTGCCAGCAGTGAAGCTATAGAAGTTACGGGTTACGAGCAGTACTTC. Translation gives CASSEAIEVTGYEQYF.

This clone was detected a few times. The V and J genes are TRBV9 and TRBJ2-5; D may be TRBD1 (5 bases). V was clipped by 0 bases and J by 2 bases, with 14 bases between them. This CDR3 is built from 16 residues. Per germline, CDR1 SGDLS and CDR2 YYNGEE. The CDR3 is CASSVGVRATQETQYF. CDR3 bases: TGTGCCAGCAGCGTAGGGGTCAGGGCCACTCAAGAGACCCAGTACTTC.